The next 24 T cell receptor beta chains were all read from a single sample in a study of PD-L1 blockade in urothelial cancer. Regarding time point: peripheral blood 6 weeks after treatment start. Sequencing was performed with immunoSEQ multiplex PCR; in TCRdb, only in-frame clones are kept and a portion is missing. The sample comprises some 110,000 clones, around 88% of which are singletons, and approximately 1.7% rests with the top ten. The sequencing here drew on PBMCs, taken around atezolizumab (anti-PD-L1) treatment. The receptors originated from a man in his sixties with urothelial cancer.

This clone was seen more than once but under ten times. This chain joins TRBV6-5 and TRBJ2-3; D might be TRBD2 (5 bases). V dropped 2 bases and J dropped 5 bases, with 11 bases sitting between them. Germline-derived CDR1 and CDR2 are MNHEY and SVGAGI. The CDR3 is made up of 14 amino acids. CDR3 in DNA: TGTGCCAGCAGTTACAGGGTTGGAGGAGATACGCAGTATTTT. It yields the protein CASSYRVGGDTQYF.

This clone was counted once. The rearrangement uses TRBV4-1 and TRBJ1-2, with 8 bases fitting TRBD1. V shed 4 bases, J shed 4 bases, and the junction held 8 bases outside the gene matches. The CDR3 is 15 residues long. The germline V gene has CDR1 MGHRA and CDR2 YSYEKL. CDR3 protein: CASSLGTGGTYGYTF. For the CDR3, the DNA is TGCGCCAGCAGCCTAGGGACAGGTGGGACCTATGGCTACACCTTC.

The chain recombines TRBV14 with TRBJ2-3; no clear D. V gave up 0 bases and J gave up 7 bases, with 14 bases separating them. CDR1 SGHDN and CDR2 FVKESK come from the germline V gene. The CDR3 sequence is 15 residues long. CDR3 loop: CASSQEAISVHTQYF. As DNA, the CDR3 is TGTGCCAGCAGCCAAGAGGCCATCTCAGTTCATACGCAGTATTTT.

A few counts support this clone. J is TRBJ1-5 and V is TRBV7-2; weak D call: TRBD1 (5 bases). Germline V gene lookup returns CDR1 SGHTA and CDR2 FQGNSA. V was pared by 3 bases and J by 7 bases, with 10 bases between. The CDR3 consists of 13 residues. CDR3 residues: CASSFQGGQPQHF. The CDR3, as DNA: TGTGCCAGCAGCTTCCAGGGCGGCCAGCCCCAGCATTTT.

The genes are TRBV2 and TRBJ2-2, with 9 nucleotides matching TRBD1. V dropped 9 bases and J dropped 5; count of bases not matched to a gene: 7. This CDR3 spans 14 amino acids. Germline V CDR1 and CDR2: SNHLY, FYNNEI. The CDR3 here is CASHGTGRTGELFF. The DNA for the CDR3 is TGTGCCAGTCACGGGACAGGGAGAACCGGGGAGCTGTTTTTT.

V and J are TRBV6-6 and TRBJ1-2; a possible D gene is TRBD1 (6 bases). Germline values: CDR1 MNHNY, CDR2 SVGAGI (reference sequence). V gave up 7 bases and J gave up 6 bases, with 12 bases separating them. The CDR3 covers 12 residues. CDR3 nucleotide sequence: TGTGCCAGCAAACCGGGGGGCGATGGCTACACCTTC. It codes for CASKPGGDGYTF.

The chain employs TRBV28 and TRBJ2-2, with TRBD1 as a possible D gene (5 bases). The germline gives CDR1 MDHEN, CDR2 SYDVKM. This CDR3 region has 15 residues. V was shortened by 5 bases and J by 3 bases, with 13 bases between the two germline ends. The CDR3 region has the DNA TGTGCCAGCAGTCTCTCAATAGGGGACACCGGGGAGCTGTTTTTT. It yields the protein CASSLSIGDTGELFF.

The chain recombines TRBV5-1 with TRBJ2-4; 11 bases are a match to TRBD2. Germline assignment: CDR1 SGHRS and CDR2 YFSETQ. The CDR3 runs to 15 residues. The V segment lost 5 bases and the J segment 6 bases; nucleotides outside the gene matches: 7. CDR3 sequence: CASSLGTSGLNIQYF. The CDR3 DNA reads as TGCGCCAGCAGTCTAGGGACTAGCGGATTAAACATTCAGTACTTC.

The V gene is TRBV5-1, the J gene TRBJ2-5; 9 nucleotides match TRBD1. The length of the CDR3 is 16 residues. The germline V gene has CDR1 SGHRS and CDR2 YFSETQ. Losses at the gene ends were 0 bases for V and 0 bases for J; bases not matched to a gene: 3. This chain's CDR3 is CASSLGTGEYQETQYF. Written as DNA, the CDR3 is TGCGCCAGCAGCTTGGGGACAGGGGAGTACCAAGAGACCCAGTACTTC.

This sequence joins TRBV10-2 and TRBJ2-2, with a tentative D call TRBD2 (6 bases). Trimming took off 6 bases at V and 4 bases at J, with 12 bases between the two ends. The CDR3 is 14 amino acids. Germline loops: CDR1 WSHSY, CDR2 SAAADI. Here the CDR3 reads CASSAGLGTGELFF. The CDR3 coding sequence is TGCGCCAGCAGCGCGGGGCTGGGCACCGGGGAGCTGTTTTTT.

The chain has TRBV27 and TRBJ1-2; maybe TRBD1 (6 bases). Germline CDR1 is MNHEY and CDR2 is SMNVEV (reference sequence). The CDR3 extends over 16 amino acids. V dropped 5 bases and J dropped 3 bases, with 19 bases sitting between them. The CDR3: CASSPPSPTGYYGYTF. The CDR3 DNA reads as TGTGCCAGCAGTCCTCCCTCCCCCACAGGGTACTATGGCTACACCTTC.

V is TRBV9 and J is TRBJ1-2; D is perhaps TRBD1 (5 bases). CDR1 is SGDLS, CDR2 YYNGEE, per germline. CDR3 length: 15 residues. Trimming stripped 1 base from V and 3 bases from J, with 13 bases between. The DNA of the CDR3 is TGTGCCAGCAGCGTATCATCGGGAGGGGACTATGGCTACACCTTC. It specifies CASSVSSGGDYGYTF.

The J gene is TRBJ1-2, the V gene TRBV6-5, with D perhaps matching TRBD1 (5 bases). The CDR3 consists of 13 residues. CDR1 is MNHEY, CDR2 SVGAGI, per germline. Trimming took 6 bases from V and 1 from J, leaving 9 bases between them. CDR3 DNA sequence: TGTGCCAGCAGCCTAGACAGTAACTATGGCTACACCTTC. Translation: CASSLDSNYGYTF.

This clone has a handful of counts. This CDR3 reads CASSLRLAGPNEQFF. Written as DNA, the CDR3 is TGCGCCAGCAGCTTGAGGCTAGCGGGGCCCAATGAGCAGTTCTTC. V and J are TRBV5-1 and TRBJ2-1; 9 positions agree with TRBD2. The CDR3 totals 15 residues. V was clipped by 1 base and J by 6 bases; unmatched bases: 5. Germline V gene data show CDR1 as SGHRS and CDR2 as YFSETQ.

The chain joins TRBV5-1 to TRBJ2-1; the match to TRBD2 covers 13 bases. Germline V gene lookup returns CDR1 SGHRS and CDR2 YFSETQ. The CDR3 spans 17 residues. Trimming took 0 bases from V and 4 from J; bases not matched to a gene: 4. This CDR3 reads CASSLELAGGRYNEQFF. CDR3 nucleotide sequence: TGCGCCAGCAGCTTGGAACTAGCGGGAGGGAGATACAATGAGCAGTTCTTC.

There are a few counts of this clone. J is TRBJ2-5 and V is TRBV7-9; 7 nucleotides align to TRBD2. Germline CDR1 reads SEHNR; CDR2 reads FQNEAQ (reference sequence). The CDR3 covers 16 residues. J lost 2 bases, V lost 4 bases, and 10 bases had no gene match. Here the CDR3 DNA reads TGTGCCAGCAGCTCCCGCTTGGGGGGAGGGCAAGAGACCCAGTACTTC. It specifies CASSSRLGGGQETQYF.

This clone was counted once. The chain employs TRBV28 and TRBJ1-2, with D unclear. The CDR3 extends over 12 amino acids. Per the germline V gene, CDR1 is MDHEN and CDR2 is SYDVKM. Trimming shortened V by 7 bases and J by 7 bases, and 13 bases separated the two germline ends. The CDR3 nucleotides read TGTGCCAGCACCCCCCGAGAGGGTGGCTACACCTTC. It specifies CASTPREGGYTF.

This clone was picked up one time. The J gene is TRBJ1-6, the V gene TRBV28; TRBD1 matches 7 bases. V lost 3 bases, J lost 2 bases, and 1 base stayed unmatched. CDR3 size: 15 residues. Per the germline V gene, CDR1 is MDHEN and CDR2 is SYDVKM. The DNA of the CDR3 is TGTGCCAGCAGTTTCGACAGGGCCTATAATTCACCCCTCCACTTT. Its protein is CASSFDRAYNSPLHF.

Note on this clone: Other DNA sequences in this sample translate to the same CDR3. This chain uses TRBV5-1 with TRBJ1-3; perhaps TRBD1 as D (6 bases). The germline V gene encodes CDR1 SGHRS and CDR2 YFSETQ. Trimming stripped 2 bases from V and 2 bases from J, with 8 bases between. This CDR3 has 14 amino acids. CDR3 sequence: CASSLQGTGNTIYF. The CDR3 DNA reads TGCGCCAGCAGCTTACAGGGTACTGGAAACACCATATATTTT.

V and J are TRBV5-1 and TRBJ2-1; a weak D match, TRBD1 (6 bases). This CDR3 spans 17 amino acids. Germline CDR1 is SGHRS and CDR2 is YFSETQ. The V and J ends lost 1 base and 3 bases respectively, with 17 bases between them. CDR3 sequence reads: CASSLSGDTLYYNEQFF. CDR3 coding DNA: TGCGCCAGCAGCTTGTCAGGGGACACCTTATACTACAATGAGCAGTTCTTC.

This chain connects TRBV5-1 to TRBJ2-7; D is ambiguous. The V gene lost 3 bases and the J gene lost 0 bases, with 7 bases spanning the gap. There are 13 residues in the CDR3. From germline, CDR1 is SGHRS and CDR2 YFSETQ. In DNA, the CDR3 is TGCGCCAGCAGCTGGGCCCTCTCCTACGAGCAGTACTTC. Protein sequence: CASSWALSYEQYF.

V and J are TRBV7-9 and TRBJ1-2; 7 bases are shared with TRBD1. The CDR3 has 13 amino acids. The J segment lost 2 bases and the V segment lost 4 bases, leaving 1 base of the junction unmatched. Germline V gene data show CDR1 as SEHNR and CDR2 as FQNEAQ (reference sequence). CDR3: CASSSTGNYGYTF. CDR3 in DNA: TGTGCCAGCAGCTCGACAGGGAACTATGGCTACACCTTC.

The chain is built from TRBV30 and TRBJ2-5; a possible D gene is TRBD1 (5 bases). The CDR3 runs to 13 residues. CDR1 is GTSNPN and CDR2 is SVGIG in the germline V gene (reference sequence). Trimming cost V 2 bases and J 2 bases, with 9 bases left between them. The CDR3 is CAWSRQTQETQYF. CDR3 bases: TGTGCCTGGAGTAGACAGACACAAGAGACCCAGTACTTC.

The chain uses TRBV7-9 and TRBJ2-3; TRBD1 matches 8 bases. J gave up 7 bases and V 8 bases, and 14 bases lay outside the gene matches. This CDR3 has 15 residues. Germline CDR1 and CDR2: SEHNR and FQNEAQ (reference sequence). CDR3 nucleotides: TGTGCCAGCGGAAGGGGGCAGGGGGCGCCGAATACGCAGTATTTT. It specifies CASGRGQGAPNTQYF.